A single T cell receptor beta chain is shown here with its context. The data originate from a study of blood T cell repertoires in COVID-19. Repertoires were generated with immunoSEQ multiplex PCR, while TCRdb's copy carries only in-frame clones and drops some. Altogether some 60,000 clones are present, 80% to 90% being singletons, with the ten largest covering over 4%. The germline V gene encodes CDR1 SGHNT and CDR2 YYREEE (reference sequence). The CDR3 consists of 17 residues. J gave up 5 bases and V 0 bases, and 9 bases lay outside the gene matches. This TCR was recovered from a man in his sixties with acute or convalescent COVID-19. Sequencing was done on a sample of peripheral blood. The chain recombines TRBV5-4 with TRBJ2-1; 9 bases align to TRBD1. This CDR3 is CASSLALGQGSNNEQFF. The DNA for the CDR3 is TGTGCCAGCAGCTTGGCCCTTGGACAGGGGAGCAACAATGAGCAGTTCTTC.